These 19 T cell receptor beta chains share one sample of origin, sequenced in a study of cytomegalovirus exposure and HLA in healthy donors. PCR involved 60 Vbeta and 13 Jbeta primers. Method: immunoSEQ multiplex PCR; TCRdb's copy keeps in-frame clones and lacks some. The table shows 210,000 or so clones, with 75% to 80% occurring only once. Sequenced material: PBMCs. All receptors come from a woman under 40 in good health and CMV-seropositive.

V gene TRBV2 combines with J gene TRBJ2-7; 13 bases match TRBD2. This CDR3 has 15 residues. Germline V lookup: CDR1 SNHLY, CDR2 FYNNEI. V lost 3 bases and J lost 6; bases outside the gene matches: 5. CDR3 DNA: TGTGCCAGCAGTGATCAACTAGCGGGAGGGAGCGAGCAGTACTTC. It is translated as CASSDQLAGGSEQYF. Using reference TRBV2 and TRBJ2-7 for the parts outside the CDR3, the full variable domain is EPEVTQTPSHQVTQMGQEVILRCVPISNHLYFYWYRQILGQKVEFLVSFYNNEISEKSEIFDDQFSVERPDGSNFTLKIRSTKLEDSAMYFCASSDQLAGGSEQYFGPGTRLTVT.

CDR3 region: CASRANRGSGRDNEQFF. The CDR3 coding sequence is TGTGCCAGCAGAGCGAACCGGGGGAGCGGGCGAGACAATGAGCAGTTCTTC. The rearrangement uses TRBV28 and TRBJ2-1; a weak D match, TRBD2 (6 bases). Germline assignment: CDR1 MDHEN and CDR2 SYDVKM. V lost 6 bases and J 5 bases, leaving 23 bases between the germline ends. This CDR3 region has 17 residues.

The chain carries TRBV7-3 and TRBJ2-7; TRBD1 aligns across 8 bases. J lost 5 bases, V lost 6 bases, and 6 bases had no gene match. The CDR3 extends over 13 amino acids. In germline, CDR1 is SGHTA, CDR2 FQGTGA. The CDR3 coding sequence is TGTGCCAGCAGGTTCCAGGGGGCCAACGAGCAGTACTTC. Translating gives CASRFQGANEQYF.

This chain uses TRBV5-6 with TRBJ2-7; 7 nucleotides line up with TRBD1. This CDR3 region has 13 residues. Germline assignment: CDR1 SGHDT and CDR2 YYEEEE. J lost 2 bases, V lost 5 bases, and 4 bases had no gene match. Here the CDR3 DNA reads TGTGCCAGCAGGTCGGGACAGCCCTACGAGCAGTACTTC. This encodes CASRSGQPYEQYF.

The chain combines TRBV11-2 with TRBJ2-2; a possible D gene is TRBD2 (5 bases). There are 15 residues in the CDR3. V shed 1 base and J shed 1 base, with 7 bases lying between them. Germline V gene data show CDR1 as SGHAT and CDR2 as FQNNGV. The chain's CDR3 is CASSLGRQNTGELFF. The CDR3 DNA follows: TGTGCCAGCAGCTTAGGGAGGCAGAACACCGGGGAGCTGTTTTTT.

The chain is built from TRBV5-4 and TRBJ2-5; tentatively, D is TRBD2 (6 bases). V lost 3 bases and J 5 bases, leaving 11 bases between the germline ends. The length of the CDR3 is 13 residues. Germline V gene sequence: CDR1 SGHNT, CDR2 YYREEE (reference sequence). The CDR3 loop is CASSSEGWETQYF. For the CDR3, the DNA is TGTGCCAGCAGCTCGGAGGGCTGGGAGACCCAGTACTTC.

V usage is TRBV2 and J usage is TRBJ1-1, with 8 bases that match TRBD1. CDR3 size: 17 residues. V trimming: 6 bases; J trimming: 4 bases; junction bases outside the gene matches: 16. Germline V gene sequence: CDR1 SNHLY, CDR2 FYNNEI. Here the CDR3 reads CASRETGVGRSRTEAFF. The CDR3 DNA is TGTGCCAGCAGGGAGACAGGGGTCGGCCGCAGTCGCACTGAAGCTTTCTTT.

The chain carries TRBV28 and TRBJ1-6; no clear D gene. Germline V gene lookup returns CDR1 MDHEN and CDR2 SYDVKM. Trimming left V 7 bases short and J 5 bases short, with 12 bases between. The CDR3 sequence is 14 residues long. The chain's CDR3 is CASTWGGHNSPLHF. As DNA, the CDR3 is TGTGCCAGCACCTGGGGAGGCCATAATTCACCCCTCCACTTT.

DNA for the CDR3: TGCGCCAGCAGCTTTCGGACTAGCGGGATTTATCGGTACGAGCAGTACTTC. Translation gives CASSFRTSGIYRYEQYF. The rearrangement links TRBV5-1 to TRBJ2-7; 12 nucleotides match TRBD2. CDR1 SGHRS and CDR2 YFSETQ come from the germline V gene. The CDR3 runs to 17 residues. Losses at the gene ends were 2 bases for V and 4 bases for J; bases not matched to a gene: 10.

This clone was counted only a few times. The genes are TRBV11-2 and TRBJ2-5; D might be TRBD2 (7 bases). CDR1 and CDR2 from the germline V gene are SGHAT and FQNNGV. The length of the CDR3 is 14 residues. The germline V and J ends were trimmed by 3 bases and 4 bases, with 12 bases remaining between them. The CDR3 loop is CASSLGGPRETQYF. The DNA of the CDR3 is TGTGCCAGCAGCTTGGGGGGGCCCCGAGAGACCCAGTACTTC. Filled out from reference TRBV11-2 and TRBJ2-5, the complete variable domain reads EAGVAQSPRYKIIEKRQSVAFWCNPISGHATLYWYQQILGQGPKLLIQFQNNGVVDDSQLPKDRFSAERLKGVDSTLKIQPAKLEDSAVYLCASSLGGPRETQYFGPGTRLLVL.

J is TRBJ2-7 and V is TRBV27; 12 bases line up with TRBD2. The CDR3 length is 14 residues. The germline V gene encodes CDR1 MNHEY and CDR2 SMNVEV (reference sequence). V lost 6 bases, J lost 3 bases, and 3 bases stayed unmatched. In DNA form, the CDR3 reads TGTGCCAGCAGCCAGACTAGCGGGGGCTACGAGCAGTACTTC. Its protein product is CASSQTSGGYEQYF.

DNA of the CDR3: TGTGCCAGCAGTGCGACTAGCGGGTGGGACCAAGAGACCCAGTACTTC. This gives the protein CASSATSGWDQETQYF. This sequence joins TRBV2 and TRBJ2-5, with 10 positions matching TRBD2. With 4 bases clipped from V and 0 bases from J, the junction kept 5 bases outside the gene matches. Germline loops: CDR1 SNHLY, CDR2 FYNNEI. The CDR3 is 16 amino acids.

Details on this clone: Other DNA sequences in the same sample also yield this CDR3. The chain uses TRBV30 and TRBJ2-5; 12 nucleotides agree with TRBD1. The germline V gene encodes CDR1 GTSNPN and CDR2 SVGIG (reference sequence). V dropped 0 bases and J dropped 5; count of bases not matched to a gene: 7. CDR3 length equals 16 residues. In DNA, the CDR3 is TGTGCCTGGAGTGTCCCGGGACAGGGGGCGAGGGAGACCCAGTACTTC. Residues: CAWSVPGQGARETQYF.

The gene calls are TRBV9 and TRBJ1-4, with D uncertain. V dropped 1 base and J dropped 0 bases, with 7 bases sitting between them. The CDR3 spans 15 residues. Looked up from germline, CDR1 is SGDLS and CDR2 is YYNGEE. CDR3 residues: CASSVLGSTNEKLFF. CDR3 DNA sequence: TGTGCCAGCAGCGTACTAGGATCAACTAATGAAAAACTGTTTTTT. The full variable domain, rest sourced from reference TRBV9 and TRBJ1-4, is DSGVTQTPKHLITATGQRVTLRCSPRSGDLSVYWYQQSLDQGLQFLIQYYNGEERAKGNILERFSAQQFPDLHSELNLSSLELGDSALYFCASSVLGSTNEKLFFGSGTQLSVL.

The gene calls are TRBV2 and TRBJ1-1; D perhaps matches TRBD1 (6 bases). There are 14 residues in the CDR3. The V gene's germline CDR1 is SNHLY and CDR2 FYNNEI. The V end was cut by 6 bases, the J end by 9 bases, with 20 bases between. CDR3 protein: CASRGDMGALQAFF. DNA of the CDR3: TGTGCCAGCAGAGGGGATATGGGGGCCCTCCAAGCTTTCTTT.

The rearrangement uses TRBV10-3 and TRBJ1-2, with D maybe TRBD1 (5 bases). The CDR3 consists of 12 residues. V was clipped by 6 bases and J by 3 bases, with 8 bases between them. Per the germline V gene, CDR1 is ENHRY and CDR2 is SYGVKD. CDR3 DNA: TGTGCCATCAGGCAGGGCGACTATGGCTACACCTTC. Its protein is CAIRQGDYGYTF.

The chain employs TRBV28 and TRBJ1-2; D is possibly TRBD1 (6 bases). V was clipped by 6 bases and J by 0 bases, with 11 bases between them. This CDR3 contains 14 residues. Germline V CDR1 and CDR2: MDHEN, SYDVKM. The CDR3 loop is CASRLDSSNYGYTF. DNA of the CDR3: TGTGCCAGCAGACTGGACAGTTCTAACTATGGCTACACCTTC.

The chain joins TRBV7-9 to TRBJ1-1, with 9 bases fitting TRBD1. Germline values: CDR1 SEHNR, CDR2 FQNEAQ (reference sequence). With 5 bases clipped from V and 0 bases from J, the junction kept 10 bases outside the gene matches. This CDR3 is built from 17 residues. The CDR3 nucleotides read TGTGCCAGCAGCCGGACAGGGGTGCGAGGGATGAACACTGAAGCTTTCTTT. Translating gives CASSRTGVRGMNTEAFF.

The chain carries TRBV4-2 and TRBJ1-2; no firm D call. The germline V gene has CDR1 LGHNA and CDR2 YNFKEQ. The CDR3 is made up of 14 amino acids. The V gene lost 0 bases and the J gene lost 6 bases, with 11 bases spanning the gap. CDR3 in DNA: TGTGCCAGCAGCCAAGATGTTGTTTCTCATGGCTACACCTTC. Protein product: CASSQDVVSHGYTF.